These T cell receptor beta chains were read from a single sample in a study of blood T cell repertoires in COVID-19. The table came from immunoSEQ multiplex PCR; TCRdb's copy has only in-frame clones and leaves some out. This sample has approximately 280,000 clones, with around 90% found just once. Input material: peripheral blood. The receptors were sampled from a man between 18 and 29 years old with active or convalescent COVID-19. The CDR3 runs from the conserved cysteine through the conserved F or W. The order of the fields is CDR3 protein, CDR3 DNA, J gene, clone size, D gene, V gene. The D gene is left open where the match is weak. Only part of the rows carry a size: once, few, many, or a class if the clone is expanded.

CASSFAGQGYEQYF,TGTGCCAGCAGCTTCGCGGGACAGGGCTACGAGCAGTACTTC,TRBJ2-7,NA,TRBD1,TRBV7-8
CASSQDFFGTGFGYTF,TGCGCCAGCAGCCAAGATTTTTTCGGGACAGGTTTTGGCTACACCTTC,TRBJ1-2,NA,TRBD1,TRBV4-3
CASTDSDYNEQFF,TGTGCCAGCACAGACTCAGACTACAATGAGCAGTTCTTC,TRBJ2-1,NA,NA,TRBV5-6
CASSSPPGTGNQPQHF,TGTGCCAGTAGCAGCCCCCCCGGGACAGGGAATCAGCCCCAGCATTTT,TRBJ1-5,NA,TRBD1,TRBV19
CASSFSSGVGEQYF,TGTGCCAGCAGCTTCAGTAGCGGGGTGGGTGAGCAGTACTTC,TRBJ2-7,NA,TRBD2,TRBV11-2
CASSLETGLNYGYTF,TGTGCCAGCAGCTTAGAAACAGGGCTTAACTATGGCTACACCTTC,TRBJ1-2,once,NA,TRBV13
CASSLRQGIRYEQYF,TGTGCCAGCAGCTTGCGACAGGGGATTCGGTACGAGCAGTACTTC,TRBJ2-7,NA,TRBD1,TRBV7-6
CASSPDRGRNYNEQFF,TGTGCCAGCAGCCCGGACAGGGGGCGAAACTACAATGAGCAGTTCTTC,TRBJ2-1,NA,TRBD1,TRBV7-6
CASSLLQGGTYEQYF,TGCGCCAGCAGCTTATTACAGGGGGGTACCTACGAGCAGTACTTC,TRBJ2-7,NA,TRBD1,TRBV5-1
CARSLDRNTDTQYF,TGTGCCAGAAGCTTGGACAGAAACACAGATACGCAGTATTTT,TRBJ2-3,NA,NA,TRBV5-3
CASSSGTASEAFF,TGTGCCAGCAGCTCCGGGACAGCGAGTGAAGCTTTCTTT,TRBJ1-1,NA,TRBD1,TRBV7-9
CASSFTGEQPQHF,TGTGCCAGCAGTTTCACGGGGGAACAGCCCCAGCATTTT,TRBJ1-5,NA,NA,TRBV27
CASRGTANYGYTF,TGCGCCAGCAGAGGGACAGCTAACTATGGCTACACCTTC,TRBJ1-2,NA,TRBD1,TRBV5-1
CASSRQGTQETQYF,TGTGCCAGCAGCAGACAGGGGACTCAAGAGACCCAGTACTTC,TRBJ2-5,NA,TRBD1,TRBV3-1/TRBV3-2
CASSFSVDEQYF,TGTGCCAGCAGTTTTTCGGTAGACGAGCAGTACTTC,TRBJ2-7,NA,NA,TRBV12-3/TRBV12-4
CASSTAGVSGNTIYF,TGTGCCAGCAGCACGGCGGGGGTATCTGGAAACACCATATATTTT,TRBJ1-3,NA,NA,TRBV7-9
CASSLGANVPEQFF,TGTGCCAGCAGCTTGGGGGCTAACGTCCCTGAGCAGTTCTTC,TRBJ2-1,NA,NA,TRBV5-6
CASSPPGLSSTQYF,TGTGCCAGCAGCCCACCGGGACTATCAAGTACGCAGTATTTT,TRBJ2-3,NA,TRBD2,TRBV7-9
CASSRTLTGAGYTF,TGTGCCAGCAGCCGCACCCTGACAGGGGCCGGCTACACCTTC,TRBJ1-2,NA,TRBD1,TRBV28
CASSLRRGGTDTQYF,TGTGCCAGCAGCCTAAGGCGGGGGGGCACAGATACGCAGTATTTT,TRBJ2-3,many,TRBD2,TRBV7-2
CASTGNPTVQRTEAFF,TGTGCCAGCACCGGGAATCCCACGGTCCAGAGGACTGAAGCTTTCTTT,TRBJ1-1,NA,NA,TRBV9
CASSVDGSTEQYF,TGTGCCAGCAGCGTAGACGGGTCTACCGAGCAGTACTTC,TRBJ2-7,NA,NA,TRBV9
CASSQVRGGGLNEQFF,TGTGCCAGCAGCCAAGTAAGAGGGGGGGGCCTCAATGAGCAGTTCTTC,TRBJ2-1,once,NA,TRBV14
CASSDALAGGTDTQYF,TGTGCCAGCAGTGATGCACTAGCGGGGGGCACAGATACGCAGTATTTT,TRBJ2-3,NA,TRBD2,TRBV6-1
CASSFGGQPQHF,TGTGCCAGCAGTTTTGGGGGCCAGCCCCAGCATTTT,TRBJ1-5,once,NA,TRBV27
CASSQGSSAYYEQYF,TGTGCCAGCAGCCAAGGGTCTAGCGCATACTACGAGCAGTACTTC,TRBJ2-7,NA,NA,TRBV3-1/TRBV3-2
CASSPRSSSPLHF,TGTGCCAGCAGCCCCCGGAGCAGTTCACCCCTCCACTTT,TRBJ1-6,few,NA,TRBV5-4
CASSSGTGVWEQYF,TGCGCCAGCAGCTCCGGGACAGGGGTTTGGGAGCAGTACTTC,TRBJ2-7,NA,TRBD1,TRBV5-1
CASSTSRDRGRNIQYF,TGTGCCAGCAGTACAAGCCGGGACAGGGGCAGAAACATTCAGTACTTC,TRBJ2-4,NA,TRBD1,TRBV11-2
CATSDVGGGAFGEQFF,TGTGCCACCAGTGATGTTGGCGGGGGGGCTTTCGGGGAGCAGTTCTTC,TRBJ2-1,NA,TRBD2,TRBV24-1
CAIRGTSGGANTGELFF,TGTGCCATCAGGGGGACTAGCGGGGGCGCGAACACCGGGGAGCTGTTTTTT,TRBJ2-2,NA,TRBD2,TRBV10-3
CATRTRTGSYGYTF,TGTGCCACCCGTACCCGGACAGGTTCCTATGGCTACACCTTC,TRBJ1-2,NA,TRBD1,TRBV19
CASSFHSGGVAYEQYF,TGTGCCAGCAGCTTTCATAGCGGGGGGGTGGCCTACGAGCAGTACTTC,TRBJ2-7,NA,TRBD2,TRBV7-2
CASSDAGTGPSGTEAFF,TGTGCCAGCAGTGACGCCGGGACAGGTCCCTCGGGCACTGAAGCTTTCTTT,TRBJ1-1,few,TRBD1,TRBV6-1
CASSLTGNQPQHF,TGTGCCAGCAGTTTAACGGGGAATCAGCCCCAGCATTTT,TRBJ1-5,NA,NA,TRBV6-5
CASSEEGSTDTQYF,TGTGCCAGCAGTGAGGAGGGGAGCACAGATACGCAGTATTTT,TRBJ2-3,few,NA,TRBV6-4
CASRDPGTGMVYGYTF,TGTGCCAGCAGAGACCCCGGGACAGGAATGGTCTATGGCTACACCTTC,TRBJ1-2,NA,TRBD1,TRBV6-6
CASRGQGNQPQHF,TGTGCCAGCAGAGGACAGGGTAATCAGCCCCAGCATTTT,TRBJ1-5,NA,TRBD1,TRBV6-5
CASSLRRQGLGSGYTF,TGTGCCAGCAGCTTAAGAAGGCAGGGGTTAGGTAGTGGCTACACCTTC,TRBJ1-2,NA,NA,TRBV7-3
CSAPRGGKLFF,TGCAGTGCTCCGAGGGGGGGAAAACTGTTTTTT,TRBJ1-4,NA,NA,TRBV20-1
CASSLDRGSHNEQFF,TGCGCCAGCAGCTTGGACAGGGGGAGCCACAATGAGCAGTTCTTC,TRBJ2-1,NA,TRBD1,TRBV5-1
CASSLGQGAYEQYF,TGTGCCAGCAGTCTTGGACAGGGGGCGTACGAGCAGTACTTC,TRBJ2-7,NA,TRBD1,TRBV6-2/TRBV6-3
CASSQVSYEQYF,TGTGCCAGCAGCCAGGTGAGCTACGAGCAGTACTTC,TRBJ2-7,NA,NA,TRBV3-1/TRBV3-2
CASSQEIGGTYEQYF,TGTGCCAGCAGCCAAGAAATCGGGGGGACCTACGAGCAGTACTTC,TRBJ2-7,NA,TRBD2,TRBV3-1/TRBV3-2
CASSYPARGGEQFF,TGTGCCAGCAGTTACCCCGCGAGGGGAGGTGAGCAGTTCTTC,TRBJ2-1,NA,NA,TRBV6-2/TRBV6-3
CSVDFSGDTGELFF,TGCAGCGTTGATTTCAGCGGGGACACCGGGGAGCTGTTTTTT,TRBJ2-2,NA,TRBD2,TRBV29-1
CASSWGTSGSPSTDTQYF,TGCGCCAGCAGCTGGGGGACTAGCGGGAGCCCGAGCACAGATACGCAGTATTTT,TRBJ2-3,NA,TRBD2,TRBV5-1
CASSLSGTAPGEKLFF,TGTGCCAGCAGCCTATCAGGGACAGCCCCGGGCGAAAAACTGTTTTTT,TRBJ1-4,few,TRBD1,TRBV11-2
CASSMPTSGGFEQFF,TGTGCCAGTAGTATGCCTACTAGCGGGGGTTTTGAGCAGTTCTTC,TRBJ2-1,NA,TRBD2,TRBV19
CASSQTGTAYGYTF,TGTGCCAGCAGCCAGACCGGGACAGCCTATGGCTACACCTTC,TRBJ1-2,NA,TRBD1,TRBV3-1/TRBV3-2
CASSPGLYDTEAFF,TGTGCCAGCAGCCCCGGGTTATACGACACTGAAGCTTTCTTT,TRBJ1-1,NA,NA,TRBV5-4
CASSGGTESLHEQYF,TGTGCCAGCAGCGGAGGGACAGAAAGTCTCCACGAGCAGTACTTC,TRBJ2-7,NA,TRBD1,TRBV9